Each of the 24 T cell receptor beta chains below was sequenced from the same sample in a study of OX40 agonist ivuxolimab in advanced cancers. Sequenced by immunoSEQ multiplex PCR; TCRdb stores in-frame clones only, minus some. The sample comprises about 27,000 clones, around 85% of which are singletons, and approximately 32% rests with the top ten. The source material was CD4+ or CD8+ T cells sorted from blood, sampled in a trial of the OX40 agonist ivuxolimab. Receptor source: an adult with an advanced solid tumor such as melanoma, head and neck, liver or kidney cancer.

This clone occurred once. The gene calls are TRBV28 and TRBJ1-2; TRBD1 matches 7 bases. The V and J ends lost 5 bases and 4 bases, in that order; junction bases with no gene match: 7. Germline-derived CDR1 and CDR2 are MDHEN and SYDVKM. The CDR3 is made up of 14 amino acids. Here the CDR3 reads CASSQTGRVYGYTF. In DNA, the CDR3 is TGTGCCAGCAGTCAGACAGGGAGGGTCTATGGCTACACCTTC.

This chain uses TRBV4-1 with TRBJ1-1; TRBD1 might be the D (6 bases). V dropped 0 bases and J dropped 3 bases, with 8 bases sitting between them. The CDR3 has 14 residues. Germline V gene lookup returns CDR1 MGHRA and CDR2 YSYEKL. CDR3 protein: CASSQEGAHTEAFF. The CDR3 bases are TGCGCCAGCAGCCAAGAGGGGGCCCACACTGAAGCTTTCTTT.

V and J are TRBV19 and TRBJ2-7; D call uncertain. Between the trimmed V and J ends, which lost 7 bases and 0 bases, there was a span of 13 bases. The germline V gene encodes CDR1 LNHDA and CDR2 SQIVND (reference sequence). This CDR3 has 14 residues. CDR3 DNA sequence: TGTGCCAGTACTCCCCGGGCCTACTCCTACGAGCAGTACTTC. Translation gives CASTPRAYSYEQYF.

This clone occurred a few times. The chain has TRBV28 and TRBJ1-3; D uncertain. V lost 2 bases, J lost 3 bases, and 5 bases lay in between. CDR3 length: 13 residues. Germline V gives CDR1 MDHEN, CDR2 SYDVKM. The CDR3 reads CASSLLFGNTIYF. In nucleotides, the CDR3 is TGTGCCAGCAGTTTACTTTTTGGAAACACCATATATTTT.

The chain couples TRBV5-1 to TRBJ2-7, with 9 bases aligning to TRBD1. J lost 3 bases, V lost 4 bases, and 11 bases had no gene match. Germline V gene sequence: CDR1 SGHRS, CDR2 YFSETQ. The CDR3 is 16 residues long. The DNA for the CDR3 is TGCGCCAGCAGCCTTGAACAGGGGGCAATGGACTACGAGCAGTACTTC. Protein sequence: CASSLEQGAMDYEQYF.

The gene calls are TRBV5-6 and TRBJ2-1; possibly TRBD2 for D (5 bases). Per the germline V gene, CDR1 is SGHDT and CDR2 is YYEEEE. CDR3 length equals 14 residues. V shed 4 bases and J shed 7 bases, with 15 bases lying between them. The CDR3 is CASSAYTRQNEQFF. For the CDR3, the DNA is TGTGCCAGCAGCGCTTATACTAGGCAGAATGAGCAGTTCTTC.

The chain employs TRBV5-1 and TRBJ2-3, with D perhaps given as TRBD1 or TRBD2 (6 bases each). Germline CDR1 is SGHRS and CDR2 is YFSETQ. The V gene lost 1 base and the J gene lost 4 bases, with 19 bases spanning the gap. The CDR3 length is 17 residues. The CDR3 loop is CASSLLLFRGEPDTQYF. CDR3 nucleotides: TGCGCCAGCAGCTTGTTGTTGTTTAGGGGGGAGCCAGATACGCAGTATTTT.

The CDR3 loop reads CASVLGGLGTGELFF. CDR3 DNA sequence: TGTGCCAGCGTTCTTGGGGGGCTTGGAACCGGGGAGCTGTTTTTT. The V and J genes are TRBV7-6 and TRBJ2-2; D may correspond to TRBD1 or TRBD2 (6 bases each). The CDR3 is 15 residues long. The V and J ends lost 8 bases and 5 bases respectively, with 18 bases between them. Germline CDR1 SGHVS, CDR2 FNYEAQ.

The V and J genes are TRBV28 and TRBJ1-5; TRBD1 is a possible D gene (6 bases). The germline V gene has CDR1 MDHEN and CDR2 SYDVKM. This CDR3 comprises 15 residues. The germline V and J ends were trimmed by 6 bases and 2 bases, with 14 bases remaining between them. The CDR3 loop is CASRNTDRGNQPQHF. DNA for the CDR3: TGTGCCAGCAGAAACACGGACAGAGGCAATCAGCCCCAGCATTTT. Full variable domain (outside the CDR3, taken from reference TRBV28 and TRBJ1-5): DVKVTQSSRYLVKRTGEKVFLECVQDMDHENMFWYRQDPGLGLRLIYFSYDVKMKEKGDIPEGYSVSREKKERFSLILESASTNQTSMYLCASRNTDRGNQPQHFGDGTRLSIL.

This clone was detected only a few times. V usage is TRBV4-1 and J usage is TRBJ1-2; D is perhaps TRBD1 (5 bases). The CDR3 sequence is 13 residues long. Between the trimmed V and J ends, which lost 2 bases and 4 bases, there was a span of 8 bases. Germline values: CDR1 MGHRA, CDR2 YSYEKL. CDR3 loop: CASSQTGGYGYTF. The CDR3, as DNA: TGCGCCAGCAGCCAAACTGGGGGCTATGGCTACACCTTC.

The chain joins TRBV30 to TRBJ2-1, with 13 bases aligning to TRBD2. V was clipped by 3 bases and J by 10 bases; unmatched bases: 9. Germline-derived CDR1 and CDR2 are GTSNPN and SVGIG (reference sequence). The CDR3 loop spans 15 amino acids. The DNA for the CDR3 is TGTGCCTGGAGGCCGACTAGCGGGAGGCCGCAGGAGCAGTTCTTC. Protein sequence: CAWRPTSGRPQEQFF.

This chain connects TRBV19 to TRBJ2-5; 10 bases agree with TRBD1. Trimming at V came to 5 bases and at J to 4 bases, leaving 4 bases not matched to a gene. The germline gives CDR1 LNHDA, CDR2 SQIVND (reference sequence). This CDR3 is 14 amino acids long. CDR3 DNA sequence: TGTGCCAGTAGTCTGGGGACAGGGGTAGAGACCCAGTACTTC. The encoded protein is CASSLGTGVETQYF.

The V call is TRBV6-5, the J call TRBJ2-7, with a tentative D call TRBD2 (5 bases). V was pared by 4 bases and J by 3 bases, with 10 bases between. Germline V gene data show CDR1 as MNHEY and CDR2 as SVGAGI. The CDR3 sequence is 13 residues long. The CDR3 is CASSLSGSYEQYF. Here the CDR3 DNA reads TGTGCCAGCAGTTTGAGCGGCAGCTACGAGCAGTACTTC.

The chain joins TRBV7-9 to TRBJ2-3; D is perhaps TRBD1 or TRBD2 (6 bases each). V was shortened by 1 base and J by 3 bases, with 14 bases between the two germline ends. The CDR3 totals 16 residues. Germline V gene data show CDR1 as SEHNR and CDR2 as FQNEAQ (reference sequence). CDR3 sequence: CASSLVSGGKTDTQYF. Written as DNA, the CDR3 is TGTGCCAGCAGCTTAGTATCCGGGGGCAAGACAGATACGCAGTATTTT.

V is TRBV9 and J is TRBJ2-2, with TRBD2 as a possible D gene (6 bases). V lost 3 bases, J lost 8 bases, and 20 bases lay in between. Germline V lookup: CDR1 SGDLS, CDR2 YYNGEE. The CDR3 has 16 amino acids. CDR3: CASSDRTTPVLGELFF. The CDR3 DNA reads TGTGCCAGCAGCGACAGGACTACTCCTGTTTTGGGGGAGCTGTTTTTT.

CDR3 loop: CSALFNYEQYF. The CDR3 region has the DNA TGCAGTGCCCTATTCAACTACGAGCAGTACTTC. The chain recombines TRBV20-1 with TRBJ2-7; D ambiguous. Deletions cut 6 bases from V and 3 bases from J, with 9 bases between. Germline lookup yields CDR1 DFQATT and CDR2 SNEGSKA (reference sequence). The CDR3 is made up of 11 amino acids.

The chain has TRBV19 and TRBJ1-5; 8 bases are shared with TRBD1. J was trimmed by 0 bases and V by 8 bases; bases with no gene match: 12. The CDR3 is 17 residues long. Looked up from germline, CDR1 is LNHDA and CDR2 is SQIVND (reference sequence). The CDR3 spells CASSRLQGDYSNQPQHF. The DNA of the CDR3 is TGTGCCAGTTCCAGACTACAGGGGGACTATAGCAATCAGCCCCAGCATTTT.

This clone has ten or more counts. The chain recombines TRBV21-1 with TRBJ1-5; the DNA was not compared with TRBD1, the D call given in the table. TRBV21-1 is classified as a pseudogene. The CDR3 totals 15 residues. The CDR3 reads CASNLGQGCNQPQHF. CDR3 coding DNA: TGTGCCAGCAACCTCGGACAGGGTTGCAATCAGCCCCAGCATTTT.

The chain recombines TRBV23-1 with TRBJ2-3; D is perhaps TRBD2 (5 bases). TRBV23-1 is recorded as an ORF, its role being uncertain. V was pared by 6 bases and J by 6 bases, with 19 bases between. The CDR3 consists of 15 residues. Here the CDR3 DNA reads TGCGCCAGCAGAAACGGGGAGATCCAAAGGGATACGCAGTATTTT. Encoded protein: CASRNGEIQRDTQYF.

The chain uses TRBV5-1 and TRBJ2-5; no clear D. Germline loops: CDR1 SGHRS, CDR2 YFSETQ. V lost 0 bases and J 5 bases, leaving 14 bases between the germline ends. This CDR3 comprises 15 residues. CDR3 in DNA: TGCGCCAGCAGCTTGGCTCTGGGGTCTGCGGAGACCCAGTACTTC. Its translation: CASSLALGSAETQYF.

The gene calls are TRBV11-2 and TRBJ2-3; tentative D call: TRBD2 (5 bases). This CDR3 is 15 amino acids long. CDR1 and CDR2 from the germline V gene are SGHAT and FQNNGV. V shed 3 bases and J shed 3 bases, with 13 bases lying between them. The CDR3 is CASSLVGEGTDTQYF. The CDR3 bases are TGTGCCAGCAGCTTGGTAGGAGAGGGAACAGATACGCAGTATTTT.

This sequence joins TRBV10-2 and TRBJ2-3; possible D gene TRBD1, 5 bases. The V and J ends lost 0 bases and 4 bases respectively, with 11 bases between them. CDR1 and CDR2 from the germline V gene are WSHSY and SAAADI. The CDR3 has 15 residues. The CDR3 spells CASSESRQGSDTQYF. In DNA form, the CDR3 reads TGCGCCAGCAGTGAGTCGAGGCAGGGATCAGATACGCAGTATTTT.

The chain uses TRBV4-2 and TRBJ1-5; D unclear. Per the germline V gene, CDR1 is LGHNA and CDR2 is YNFKEQ. The V end was cut by 3 bases, the J end by 5 bases, with 8 bases between. The CDR3 length is 13 residues. The CDR3 sequence is CASSQDEYQPQHF. CDR3 sequence (DNA): TGTGCCAGCAGCCAGGACGAGTATCAGCCCCAGCATTTT.

The chain links TRBV2 to TRBJ1-2, with TRBD1 matching 8 bases. The CDR3 spans 12 residues. The ends lost 8 bases at V and 4 bases at J; junction bases unmatched: 3. Germline loops: CDR1 SNHLY, CDR2 FYNNEI. CDR3 sequence: CASDGQGYGYTF. In nucleotides, the CDR3 is TGTGCCAGCGACGGACAGGGCTATGGCTACACCTTC. Looking up the rest from reference TRBV2 and TRBJ1-2 gives the full variable domain: EPEVTQTPSHQVTQMGQEVILRCVPISNHLYFYWYRQILGQKVEFLVSFYNNEISEKSEIFDDQFSVERPDGSNFTLKIRSTKLEDSAMYFCASDGQGYGYTFGSGTRLTVV.